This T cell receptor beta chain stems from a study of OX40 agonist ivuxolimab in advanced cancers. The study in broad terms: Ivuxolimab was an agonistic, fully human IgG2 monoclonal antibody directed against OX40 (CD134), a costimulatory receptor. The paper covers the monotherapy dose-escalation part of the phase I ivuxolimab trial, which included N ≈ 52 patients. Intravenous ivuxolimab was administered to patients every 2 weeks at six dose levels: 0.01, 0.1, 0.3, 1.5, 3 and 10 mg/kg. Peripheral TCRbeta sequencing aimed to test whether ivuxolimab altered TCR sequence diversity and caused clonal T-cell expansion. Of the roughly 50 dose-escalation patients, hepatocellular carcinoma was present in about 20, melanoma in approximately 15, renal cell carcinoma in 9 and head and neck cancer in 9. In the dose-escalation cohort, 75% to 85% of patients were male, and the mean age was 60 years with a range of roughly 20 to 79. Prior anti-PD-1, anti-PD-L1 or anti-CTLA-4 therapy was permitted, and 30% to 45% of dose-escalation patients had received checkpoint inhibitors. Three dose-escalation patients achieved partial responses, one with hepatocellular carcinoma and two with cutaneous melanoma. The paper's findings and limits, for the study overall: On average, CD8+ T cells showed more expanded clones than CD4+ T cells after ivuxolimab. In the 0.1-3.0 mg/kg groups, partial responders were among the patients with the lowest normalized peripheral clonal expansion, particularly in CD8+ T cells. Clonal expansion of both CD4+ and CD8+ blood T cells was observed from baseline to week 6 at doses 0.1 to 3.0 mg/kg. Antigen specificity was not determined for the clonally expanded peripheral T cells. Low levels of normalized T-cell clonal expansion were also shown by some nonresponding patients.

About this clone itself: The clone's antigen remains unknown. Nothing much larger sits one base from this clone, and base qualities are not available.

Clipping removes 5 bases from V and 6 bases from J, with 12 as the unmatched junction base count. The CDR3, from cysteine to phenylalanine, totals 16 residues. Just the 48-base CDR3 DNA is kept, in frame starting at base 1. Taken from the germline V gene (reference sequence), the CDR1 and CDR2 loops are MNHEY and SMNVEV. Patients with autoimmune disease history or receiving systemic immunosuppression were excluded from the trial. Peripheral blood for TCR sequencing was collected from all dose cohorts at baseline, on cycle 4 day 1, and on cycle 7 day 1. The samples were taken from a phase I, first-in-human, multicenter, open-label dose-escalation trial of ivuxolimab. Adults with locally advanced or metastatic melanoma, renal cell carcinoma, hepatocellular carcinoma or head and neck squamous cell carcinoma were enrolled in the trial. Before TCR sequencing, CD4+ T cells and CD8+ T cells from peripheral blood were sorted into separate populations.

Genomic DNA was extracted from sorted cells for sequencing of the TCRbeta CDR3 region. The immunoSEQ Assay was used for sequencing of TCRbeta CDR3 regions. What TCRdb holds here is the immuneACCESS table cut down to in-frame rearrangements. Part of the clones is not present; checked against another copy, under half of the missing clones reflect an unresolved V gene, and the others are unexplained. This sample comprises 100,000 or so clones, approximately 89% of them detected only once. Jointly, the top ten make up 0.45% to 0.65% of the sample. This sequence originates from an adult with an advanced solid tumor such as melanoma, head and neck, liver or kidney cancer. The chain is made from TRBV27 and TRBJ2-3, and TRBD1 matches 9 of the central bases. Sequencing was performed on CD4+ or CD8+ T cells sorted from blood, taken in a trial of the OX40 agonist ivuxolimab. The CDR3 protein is CASSRGTGTRSDTQYF. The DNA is TGTGCCAGCAGTCGGGGGACAGGGACCCGGTCGGATACGCAGTATTTT.